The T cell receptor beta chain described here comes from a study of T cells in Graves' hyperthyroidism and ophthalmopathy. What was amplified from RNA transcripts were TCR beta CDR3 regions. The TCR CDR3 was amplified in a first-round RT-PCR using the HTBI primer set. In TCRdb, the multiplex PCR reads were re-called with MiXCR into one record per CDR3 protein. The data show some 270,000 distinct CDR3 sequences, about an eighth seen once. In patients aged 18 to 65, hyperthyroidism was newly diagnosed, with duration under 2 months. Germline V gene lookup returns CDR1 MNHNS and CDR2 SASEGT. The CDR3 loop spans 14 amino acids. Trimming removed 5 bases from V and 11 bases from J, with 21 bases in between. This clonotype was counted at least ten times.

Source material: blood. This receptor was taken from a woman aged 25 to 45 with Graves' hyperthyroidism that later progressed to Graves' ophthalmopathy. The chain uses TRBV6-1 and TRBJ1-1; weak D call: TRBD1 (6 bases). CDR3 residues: CASSSMGAAMRAFF. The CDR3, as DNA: TGTGCCAGCAGTTCCATGGGGGCGGCGATGAGGGCTTTCTTT.